This section outlines one T cell receptor (beta chain) sequence together with its context. The data derive from a study of T cells expressing NK-cell markers. Germline lookup yields CDR1 MNHEY and CDR2 SVGAGI. The CDR3 extends over 15 amino acids. What made the TCR beta cDNA was 5'RACE template switching with UMIs. With the 5' RACE reads reprocessed, TCRdb shows one record per CDR3 protein and no DNA. This table lists some 410,000 distinct CDR3 sequences. The sequencing sample was made of blood T cells: a sorted CD56 or NKG2C T cell subset, CD4+ or CD8+ T cells, or bulk PBMC T cells (not recorded which). This TCR derives from a woman between 18 and 69 years old in good health. This chain uses TRBV6-5 with TRBJ1-2; the TRBD1 assignment by TCRdb is unverifiable without DNA. The CDR3 here is CASSYSEGASYGYTF.